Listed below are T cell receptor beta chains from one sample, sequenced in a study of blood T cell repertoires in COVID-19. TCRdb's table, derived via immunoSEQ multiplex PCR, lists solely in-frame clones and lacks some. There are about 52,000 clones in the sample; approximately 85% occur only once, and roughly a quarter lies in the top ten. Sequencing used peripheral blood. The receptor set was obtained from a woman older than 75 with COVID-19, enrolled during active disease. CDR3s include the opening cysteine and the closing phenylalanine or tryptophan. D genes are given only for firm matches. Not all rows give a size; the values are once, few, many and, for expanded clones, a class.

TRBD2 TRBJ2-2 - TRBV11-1 TGTGCCAGCAGCTTCAGGACTAGCGGGAGTACCGGGGAGCTGTTTTTT CASSFRTSGSTGELFF
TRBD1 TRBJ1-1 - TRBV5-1 TGCGCCAGCAGCCCGCAGGGGGCGGGCACTGAAGCTTTCTTT CASSPQGAGTEAFF
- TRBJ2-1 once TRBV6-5 TGTGCCAGCAGTTATTACAGAGACAATGAGCAGTTCTTC CASSYYRDNEQFF
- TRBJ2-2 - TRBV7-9 TGTGCCAGCAGCCTACCGGACAGACTGAACACCGGGGAGCTGTTTTTT CASSLPDRLNTGELFF
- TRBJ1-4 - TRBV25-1 TGTGCCAGCAGTGACCAGGGACTTAGGAATGAAAAACTGTTTTTT CASSDQGLRNEKLFF
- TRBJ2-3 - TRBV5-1 TGCGCCAGCGGGAGGGGGGCTGAAGATACGCAGTATTTT CASGRGAEDTQYF
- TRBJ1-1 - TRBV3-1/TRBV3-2 TGTGCCAGCAGCCAAGGCGGAGGACGAACTGAAGCTTTCTTT CASSQGGGRTEAFF
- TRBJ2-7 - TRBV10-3 TGTGCCATCGGTAAGACAGAGACCTACGAGCAGTACTTC CAIGKTETYEQYF
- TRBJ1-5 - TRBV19 TGTGCCAGCAGAATTAACACCGTTTTGGGCAATCAGCCCCAGCATTTT CASRINTVLGNQPQHF
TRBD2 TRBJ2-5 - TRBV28 TGTGCCAGCAGTGGGGGGGACCCCCAAGAGACCCAGTACTTC CASSGGDPQETQYF
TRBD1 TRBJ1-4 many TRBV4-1 TGCGCCAGCAGCCAGTACCGGGACAGGGGAGAAAAACTGTTTTTT CASSQYRDRGEKLFF
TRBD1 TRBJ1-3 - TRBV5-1 TGCGCCAGCAGCTTGACAGGGGGAGTCTCTGGAAACACCATATATTTT CASSLTGGVSGNTIYF
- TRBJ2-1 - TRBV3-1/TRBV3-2 TGTGCCAGCAGCCACCGCTCCTACAATGAGCAGTTCTTC CASSHRSYNEQFF
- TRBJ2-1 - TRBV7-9 TGTGCCAGCAGCCTCTCGACAGGCTACAATGAGCAGTTCTTC CASSLSTGYNEQFF
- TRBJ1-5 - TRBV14 TGTGCCAGCAGCCGGGGCGGGGGTAGCAATCAGCCCCAGCATTTT CASSRGGGSNQPQHF
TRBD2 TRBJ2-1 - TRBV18 TGTGCCAGCTCACCACCGGTACGGGAGGGCCGGGATGAGCAGTTCTTC CASSPPVREGRDEQFF
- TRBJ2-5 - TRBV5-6 TGTGCCAGCAGCTCGGGCCAGGGTCAGACCCAGTACTTC CASSSGQGQTQYF
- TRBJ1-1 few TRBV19 TGTGCCAGTAGTGAGCAGGGTGTTCGCGCTGAAGCTTTCTTT CASSEQGVRAEAFF
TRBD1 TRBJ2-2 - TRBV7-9 TGTGCCAGCAGGGATACAGGGGGCGCGTCCGGGGAGCTGTTTTTT CASRDTGGASGELFF
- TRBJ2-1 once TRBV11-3 TGTGCCAGCAGCCCAAACGTGGCGGGTTACAATGAGCAGTTCTTC CASSPNVAGYNEQFF
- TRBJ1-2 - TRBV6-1 TGTGCCAGCAGTGAAGGATGGGCTGGCGGGGGCTACACCTTC CASSEGWAGGGYTF
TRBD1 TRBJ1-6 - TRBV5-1 TGCGCCAGCAGGGGGACAGATAATTCACCCCTCCACTTT CASRGTDNSPLHF
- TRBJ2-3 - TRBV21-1 TGTGCCAGCAGCAAAGGGGACAGGGGGCCCCTACGTCGGGTGATAAGTGCAGATACGCAGTATTTT CASSKGDRGPLRRVISADTQYF
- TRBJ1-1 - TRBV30 TGTGCCTGGAGTGTAGGGCAGGGTAACACTGAAGCTTTCTTT CAWSVGQGNTEAFF
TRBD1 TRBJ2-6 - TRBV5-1 TGCGCCAGCAGCTTTCTGGGACAGGGGGAATTAATTTCTACAAGGGACTCTGGGGCCAACGTCCTGACTTTC CASSFLGQGELISTRDSGANVLTF
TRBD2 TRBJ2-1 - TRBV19 TGTGCCAGTAGCCGGGGACTAGCCTCCAATGAGCAGTTCTTC CASSRGLASNEQFF
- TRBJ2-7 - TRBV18 TGTGCCAGCTCACCATCGGCTAGCGCCGAGGACGAGCAGTACTTC CASSPSASAEDEQYF
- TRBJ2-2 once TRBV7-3 TGTGCCAGCAGCTCACTCTCCGGGGAGCTGTTTTTT CASSSLSGELFF
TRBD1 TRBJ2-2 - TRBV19 TGTGCCAGTAGTTCGGACAGGGCTGCCGGGGAGCTGTTTTTT CASSSDRAAGELFF